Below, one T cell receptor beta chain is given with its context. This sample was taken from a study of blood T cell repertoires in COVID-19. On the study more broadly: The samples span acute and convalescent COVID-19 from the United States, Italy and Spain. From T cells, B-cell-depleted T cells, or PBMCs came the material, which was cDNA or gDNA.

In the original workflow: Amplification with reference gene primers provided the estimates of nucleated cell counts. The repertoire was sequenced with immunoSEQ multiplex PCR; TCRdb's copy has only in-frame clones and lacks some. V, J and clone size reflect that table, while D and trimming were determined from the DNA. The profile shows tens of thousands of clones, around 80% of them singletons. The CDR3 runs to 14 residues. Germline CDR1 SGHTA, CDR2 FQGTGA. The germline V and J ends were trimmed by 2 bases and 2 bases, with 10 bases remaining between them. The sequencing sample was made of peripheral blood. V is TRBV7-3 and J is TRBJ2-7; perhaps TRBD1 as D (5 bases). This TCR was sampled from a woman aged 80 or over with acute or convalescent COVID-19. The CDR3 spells CASSLDSGPYEQYF. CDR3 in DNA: TGTGCCAGCAGCTTAGACAGTGGACCCTACGAGCAGTACTTC.